Listed below are T cell receptor beta chains from one sample, sequenced in a study of radiation and T cells in renal cell carcinoma. Sequencing used immunoSEQ multiplex PCR; TCRdb keeps in-frame clones, though not all of them. The table has more than 100,000 clones, 88% seen once; the top ten hold 5.8%. The sample was blood, taken from a patient whose treatment included radiotherapy and nephrectomy. Receptor source: a woman in her 70s with renal cell carcinoma. Each CDR3 is given with its conserved first and last residue. Each record gives: CDR3 DNA, CDR3 protein, clone size, J gene, D gene, V gene. D genes are given only for firm matches. Some rows mark clone size as missing; the rest say once, few, many or name a class of expanded clone.

CDR3nt: TGCGCCAGCAGCTTGGAAGGTGATCGGCCCCAGCATTTT; CDR3aa: CASSLEGDRPQHF; abundance: few; j_gene: TRBJ1-5; d_gene: -; v_gene: TRBV5-1
CDR3nt: TGTGCCAGCAGTTACTCGATCCAGGGGGATCCCTACGAGCAGTACTTC; CDR3aa: CASSYSIQGDPYEQYF; abundance: -; j_gene: TRBJ2-7; d_gene: TRBD1; v_gene: TRBV6-6
CDR3nt: TGTGCCAGTAGTACGGGGTATGGCTACACCTTC; CDR3aa: CASSTGYGYTF; abundance: -; j_gene: TRBJ1-2; d_gene: -; v_gene: TRBV19
CDR3nt: TGTGCCAGTAGTATAATTCTGACTAGCGGGGGGGCATACAATGAGCAGTTCTTC; CDR3aa: CASSIILTSGGAYNEQFF; abundance: -; j_gene: TRBJ2-1; d_gene: TRBD2; v_gene: TRBV19
CDR3nt: TGTGCCAGCAGCCTCCGGGACAGGCTAAATGAGCAGTTCTTC; CDR3aa: CASSLRDRLNEQFF; abundance: -; j_gene: TRBJ2-1; d_gene: TRBD1; v_gene: TRBV7-9
CDR3nt: TGTGCCAGCAGCTTGGCGGACAGGGCGGGCTATGGCTACACCTTC; CDR3aa: CASSLADRAGYGYTF; abundance: -; j_gene: TRBJ1-2; d_gene: TRBD1; v_gene: TRBV5-8
CDR3nt: TGTGCCAGCAGACAGGGGGCAGGTACTGAAGCTTTCTTT; CDR3aa: CASRQGAGTEAFF; abundance: -; j_gene: TRBJ1-1; d_gene: TRBD1; v_gene: TRBV6-1
CDR3nt: TGTGCCAGCAGGGACAGGAGCAATCAGCCCCAGCATTTT; CDR3aa: CASRDRSNQPQHF; abundance: -; j_gene: TRBJ1-5; d_gene: TRBD1; v_gene: TRBV2
CDR3nt: TGTGCCAGCAGTCCAGAGAACACAGGCTACGAGCAGTACTTC; CDR3aa: CASSPENTGYEQYF; abundance: few; j_gene: TRBJ2-7; d_gene: -; v_gene: TRBV11-1
CDR3nt: TGTGCCAGCAGGGCCGGGACAGGGAGGGGTACGCAGTATTTT; CDR3aa: CASRAGTGRGTQYF; abundance: -; j_gene: TRBJ2-3; d_gene: TRBD1; v_gene: TRBV28
CDR3nt: TGTGCCAGTAGTCCGGACAGGACATATGGCTACACCTTC; CDR3aa: CASSPDRTYGYTF; abundance: -; j_gene: TRBJ1-2; d_gene: TRBD1; v_gene: TRBV19